Here is one T cell receptor beta chain with its context. The antigen is not known. Libraries were prepared by immunoSEQ multiplex PCR; TCRdb keeps only in-frame clonotypes and omits some of them. Of about 100,000 clones in the sample, around nine tenths were seen once. Germline CDR1 is SGHRS and CDR2 is YFSETQ. V lost 0 bases and J lost 8, with 11 bases in between. The CDR3 contains 14 residues. The data belong to a study of T cell responses to AZD1222 COVID-19 vaccine. The study, taken as a whole, reports: Vaccine-associated CD4 TCRs spanned spike, dominant at 160-218 and 743-854.

The sequence was collected from an adult in good health. The V gene is TRBV5-1, the J gene TRBJ1-4; D unclear. Specimen: peripheral blood, collected on day 0 of AZD1222 vaccination. In nucleotides, the CDR3 is TGCGCCAGCAGCTTGGGCGCCCTGGAAGAAAAACTGTTTTTT. Protein: CASSLGALEEKLFF.